The clone carrying this T cell receptor (beta chain) was picked up a small number of times. This CDR3 contains 11 residues. V was clipped by 4 bases and J by 3 bases, with 1 base between them. Germline V gene lookup returns CDR1 LNHDA and CDR2 SQIVND (reference sequence). This specimen comes from a study of beta chain features in type 1 diabetes. As every portion of the isolated RNA was reverse transcribed, the sequencing read expressed TCRB transcripts. Clones were read by immunoSEQ multiplex PCR, and TCRdb kept only the in-frame ones, dropping some. The data show a few hundred thousand clones, approximately 15% seen once.

Specimen: naive CD4+ T cells from blood. The chain employs TRBV19 and TRBJ2-1; D unresolved. The TCR was taken from a man under 40 in good health. The chain's CDR3 is CASSNYNEQFF. CDR3 nucleotides: TGTGCCAGTAGTAACTACAATGAGCAGTTCTTC.